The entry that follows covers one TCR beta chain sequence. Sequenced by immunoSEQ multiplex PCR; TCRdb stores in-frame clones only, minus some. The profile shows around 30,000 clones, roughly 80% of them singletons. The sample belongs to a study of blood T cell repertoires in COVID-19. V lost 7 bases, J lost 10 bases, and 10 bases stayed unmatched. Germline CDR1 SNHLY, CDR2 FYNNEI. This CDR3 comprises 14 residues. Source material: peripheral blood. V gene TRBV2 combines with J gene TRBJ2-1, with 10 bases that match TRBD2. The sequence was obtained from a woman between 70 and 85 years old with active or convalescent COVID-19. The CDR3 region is CASKVLAGSGEQFF. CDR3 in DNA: TGTGCCAGCAAGGTACTAGCGGGGTCGGGGGAGCAGTTCTTC.